This T cell receptor beta chain was found in a study of blood T cell repertoires in COVID-19. Across the whole study: Sites in the United States, Italy and Spain provided acute and convalescent COVID-19 samples. Sample material is recorded as cDNA or gDNA derived from T cells, B-cell-depleted T cells, or PBMCs.

The CDR3 spans 15 residues. Germline CDR1 MNHEY, CDR2 SVGAGI. The J segment lost 10 bases and the V segment lost 4 bases, leaving 8 bases of the junction unmatched. Original processing notes: Reference gene primer amplification in the assay estimated nucleated cell counts. Libraries were prepared by immunoSEQ multiplex PCR; TCRdb keeps only in-frame clonotypes and omits some of them. V, J and clone size derive from that table, while D and trimming were established from the DNA sequence. The table shows roughly 230,000 clones, with about 88% occurring only once. This TCR came from a man between 35 and 55 years old with acute or convalescent COVID-19. The V and J genes are TRBV6-5 and TRBJ2-3; TRBD2 matches 13 bases. Sequenced: peripheral blood. The CDR3 region is CASSWGLAGQGAQYF. The CDR3 DNA is TGTGCCAGCAGTTGGGGACTAGCGGGGCAGGGAGCGCAGTATTTT.